This TCR beta chain stems from a study of blood T cell repertoires in COVID-19. Looking at the study overall: Material from acute and convalescent COVID-19 was sourced from the United States, Italy and Spain. Nucleic acid was either cDNA or gDNA, and it came from T cells, B-cell-depleted T cells, or PBMCs.

Authors' analysis steps: Scientists estimated how many nucleated cells there were by amplifying reference gene primers. Produced via immunoSEQ multiplex PCR; TCRdb's table is partial and in-frame only. V and J calls and clone size are those listed in that table; D and trimming were worked out from the DNA. The sample has 160,000 or so clones, about nine tenths seen once. V was clipped by 3 bases and J by 3 bases; unmatched bases: 9. The germline V gene encodes CDR1 LGHDT and CDR2 YNNKEL (reference sequence). CDR3 length: 16 amino acids. The chain is built from TRBV3-1 (or the pseudogene TRBV3-2) and TRBJ1-1, with 8 bases that match TRBD1. This TCR derives from a woman between 70 and 85 years old with acute or convalescent COVID-19. Sequencing was done on a sample of peripheral blood. The CDR3 DNA is TGTGCCAGCAGCCATGCAGGGGGCCGGAGGGACACTGAAGCTTTCTTT. Protein product: CASSHAGGRRDTEAFF.